The clone carrying this T cell receptor beta chain was found once. The source of the sample is a study of blood T cell repertoires in COVID-19. Per the authors' pipeline: Estimation of nucleated cell counts relied on the amplification of reference gene primers. The table came from immunoSEQ multiplex PCR; TCRdb's copy has only in-frame clones and leaves some out. V and J calls and clone size follow that table, whereas D and trimming were derived from the DNA. This sample has around 330,000 clones, with over 85% found just once. Assignment of participants to cohorts was predicated upon participant-reported clinical history. The study counted Cohort 3 donors as recovered given two negative PCRs, clearance, or symptom resolution. Germline V gene lookup returns CDR1 KGHSH and CDR2 LQKENI. Trimming removed 3 bases at V and 1 base at J, with 12 bases between. The CDR3 spans 15 residues.

Sequencing input: PBMCs or T cells enriched from blood (not recorded which). This clonotype was sampled from a man in his sixties who had recovered from COVID-19. V and J are TRBV18 and TRBJ1-2, with unresolved D. CDR3 region: CASSPGGNFNYGYTF. The CDR3 nucleotides read TGTGCCAGCTCACCTGGCGGCAATTTTAACTATGGCTACACCTTC.